This entry lists 3 T cell receptor beta chains sequenced from one sample in a study of T cell repertoires in cytomegalovirus infection. TCRdb re-called the reads through MiXCR, storing one row per CDR3 protein. Here the sample spans hundreds of thousands of distinct CDR3 sequences, roughly 36% being singletons. Their target antigens are unknown. The source was cultured PBMCs, collected from culture after CMV antigen stimulation. The receptors derive from a human donor in good health (CMV status not recorded). Some clones in this sample may be carry-over from other donors' samples.

This clonotype was seen a handful of times. This rearrangement joins TRBV6-5 to TRBJ1-2, with unresolved D. Germline V gene data show CDR1 as MNHEY and CDR2 as SVGAGI. There are 15 residues in the CDR3. V lost 7 bases to trimming and J lost 4 bases, with 19 bases between them. CDR3 protein: CASTAGVGLIYGYTF. The CDR3 nucleotides read TGTGCCAGCACCGCCGGGGTGGGCTTAATCTATGGCTACACCTTC.

The genes are TRBV2 and TRBJ1-2; D is undetermined. The CDR3 has 17 residues. Germline V lookup: CDR1 SNHLY, CDR2 FYNNEI. V gave up 7 bases and J gave up 2 bases, with 23 bases separating them. The CDR3 region has the DNA TGTGCCAGCATCGAAGGAATAACAGCCGCGGTGAACTATGGCTACACCTTC. It specifies CASIEGITAAVNYGYTF.

V gene TRBV5-1 combines with J gene TRBJ2-1; 11 positions match TRBD1. The junction had 9 bases not matched to a gene; V was cut back by 5 bases and J by 8 bases. The germline gives CDR1 SGHRS, CDR2 YFSETQ. This CDR3 region has 15 residues. The CDR3 DNA reads as TGCGCCAGCAGTTCCCCGGGACAGGGGGTATATGAGCAGTTCTTC. It specifies CASSSPGQGVYEQFF.